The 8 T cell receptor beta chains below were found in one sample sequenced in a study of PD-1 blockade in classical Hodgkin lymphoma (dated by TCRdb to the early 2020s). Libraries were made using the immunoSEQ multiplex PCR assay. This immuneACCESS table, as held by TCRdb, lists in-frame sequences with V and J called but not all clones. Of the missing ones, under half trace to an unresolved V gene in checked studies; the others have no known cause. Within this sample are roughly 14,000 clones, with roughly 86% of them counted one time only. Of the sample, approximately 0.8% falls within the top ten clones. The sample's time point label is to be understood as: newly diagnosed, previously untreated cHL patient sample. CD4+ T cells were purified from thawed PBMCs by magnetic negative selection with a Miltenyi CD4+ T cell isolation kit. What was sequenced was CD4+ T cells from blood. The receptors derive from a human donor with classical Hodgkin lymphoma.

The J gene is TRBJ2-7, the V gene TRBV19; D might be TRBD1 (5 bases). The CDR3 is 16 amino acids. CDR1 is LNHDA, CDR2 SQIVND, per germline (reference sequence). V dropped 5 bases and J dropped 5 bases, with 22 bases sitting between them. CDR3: CASSEGVGRLRNEQYF. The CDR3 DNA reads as TGTGCCAGTAGTGAAGGGGTAGGCAGACTTCGGAACGAGCAGTACTTC.

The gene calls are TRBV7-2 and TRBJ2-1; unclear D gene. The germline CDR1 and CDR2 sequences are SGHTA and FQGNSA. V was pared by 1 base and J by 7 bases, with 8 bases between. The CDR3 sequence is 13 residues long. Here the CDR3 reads CASSLEAANEQFF. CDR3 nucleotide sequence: TGTGCCAGCAGCTTAGAGGCAGCTAATGAGCAGTTCTTC.

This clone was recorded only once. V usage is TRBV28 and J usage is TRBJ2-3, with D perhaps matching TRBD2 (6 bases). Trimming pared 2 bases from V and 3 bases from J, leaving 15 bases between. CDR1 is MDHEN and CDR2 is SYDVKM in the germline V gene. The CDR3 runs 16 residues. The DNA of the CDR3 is TGTGCCAGCAGTTTAGGAGGGGCGCGAGGTACAGATACGCAGTATTTT. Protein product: CASSLGGARGTDTQYF.

The CDR3, as DNA: TGTGCCAGCAGCTTGTTGGGGGGAGCTAGCTCGTACGAGCAGTACTTC. This translates into CASSLLGGASSYEQYF. The chain has TRBV5-4 and TRBJ2-7; D is perhaps TRBD2 (6 bases). This CDR3 has 16 amino acids. V shed 1 base and J shed 4 bases, with 18 bases lying between them. The germline V gene encodes CDR1 SGHNT and CDR2 YYREEE (reference sequence).

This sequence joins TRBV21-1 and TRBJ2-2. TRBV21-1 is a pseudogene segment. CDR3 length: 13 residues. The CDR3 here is CASTSKGPGELFF. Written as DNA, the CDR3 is TGTGCCAGCACCTCAAAGGGTCCCGGGGAGCTGTTTTTT.

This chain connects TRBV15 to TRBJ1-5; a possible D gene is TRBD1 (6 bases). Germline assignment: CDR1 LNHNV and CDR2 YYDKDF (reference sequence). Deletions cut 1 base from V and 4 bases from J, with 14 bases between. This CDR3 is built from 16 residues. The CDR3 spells CATSRAGRQGNQPQHF. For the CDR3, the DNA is TGTGCCACCAGCAGAGCCGGTAGGCAGGGGAATCAGCCCCAGCATTTT.

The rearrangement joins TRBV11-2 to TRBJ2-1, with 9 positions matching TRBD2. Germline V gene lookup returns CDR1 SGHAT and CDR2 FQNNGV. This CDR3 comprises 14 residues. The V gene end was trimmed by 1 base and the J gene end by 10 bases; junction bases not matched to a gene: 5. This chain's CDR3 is CASSLVALAGEQFF. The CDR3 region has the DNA TGTGCCAGCAGCTTAGTGGCTCTAGCGGGGGAGCAGTTCTTC.

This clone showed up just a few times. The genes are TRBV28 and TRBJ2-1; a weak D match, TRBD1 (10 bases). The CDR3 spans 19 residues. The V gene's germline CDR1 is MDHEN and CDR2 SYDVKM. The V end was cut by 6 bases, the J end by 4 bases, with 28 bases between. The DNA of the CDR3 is TGTGCCAGCAGACGACGGGACAGGGGATGGCGGGAGGGTTACAATGAGCAGTTCTTC. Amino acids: CASRRRDRGWREGYNEQFF.